What follows are 15 T cell receptor beta chains derived from one specimen sequenced in a study of CD8 T cells in Susac syndrome. Reverse transcription of about 0.5 to 1 ug RNA used random hexamers. TCRdb called the immunoSEQ multiplex PCR reads again in MiXCR, with one record for every CDR3 protein. The table includes 150,000 to 190,000 distinct CDR3 sequences, approximately 95% detected once. The sequenced sample was CD4+ T cells from PBMCs. These receptors all stem from a human donor with Susac syndrome.

In its sample, this clonotype was seen once. The genes are TRBV27 and TRBJ2-6; D is undetermined. The germline V gene encodes CDR1 MNHEY and CDR2 SMNVEV (reference sequence). The CDR3 totals 15 residues. V was trimmed by 2 bases and J by 2 bases, leaving 7 bases between them. CDR3: CASSLGRAGANVLTF. CDR3 sequence (DNA): TGTGCCAGCAGTTTAGGAAGGGCTGGGGCCAACGTCCTGACTTTC.

The chain uses TRBV20-1 and TRBJ1-1; D remains unclear. The V and J ends lost 3 bases and 8 bases respectively, with 10 bases between them. Germline V gene lookup returns CDR1 DFQATT and CDR2 SNEGSKA (reference sequence). The CDR3 loop spans 11 amino acids. Here the CDR3 DNA reads TGCAGTGCTAGTTGGGGAATCGAAGCTTTCTTT. Amino acids: CSASWGIEAFF.

V gene TRBV7-3 combines with J gene TRBJ2-1; TRBD2 matches at 12 bases. Germline CDR1 is SGHTA and CDR2 is FQGTGA. J was trimmed by 10 bases and V by 6 bases; bases with no gene match: 7. There are 14 residues in the CDR3. CDR3 loop: CASRPTGTSGEQFF. The CDR3 DNA sequence: TGTGCCAGCAGACCGACTGGGACTAGCGGGGAGCAGTTCTTC.

This clonotype was seen only once. The gene calls are TRBV12-2 and TRBJ2-3; TRBD1 is taken as the D call from the table, unchecked against the DNA. TRBV12-2 counts as a pseudogene. CDR3 length: 16 residues. The CDR3 DNA reads as TGTGCAAGTCGCCTTAGGGGGCCAAGGGACAGACCAACGCAGTATTTT. Amino acid sequence: CASRLRGPRDRPTQYF.

J is TRBJ1-1 and V is TRBV15; no clear D. With 0 bases removed from V and 3 bases from J, the gap between germline ends came to 8 bases. CDR1 LNHNV and CDR2 YYDKDF come from the germline V gene (reference sequence). The CDR3 sequence is 14 residues long. This CDR3 is CATSRDLGDTEAFF. DNA for the CDR3: TGTGCCACCAGCAGAGATCTGGGTGACACTGAAGCTTTCTTT.

The chain combines TRBV7-8 with TRBJ1-2; TRBD1 matches at 10 bases. The germline V gene has CDR1 SGHVS and CDR2 FQNEAQ. Losses at the gene ends were 5 bases for V and 2 bases for J; bases not matched to a gene: 11. CDR3 length equals 17 residues. CDR3 DNA: TGTGCCAGCAGCAGGCCGGGACAGGGGCTTTCCAACTATGGCTACACCTTC. Protein sequence: CASSRPGQGLSNYGYTF. The entire variable domain, with the rest obtained from reference TRBV7-8 and TRBJ1-2, is as follows: GAGVSQSPRYKVAKRGQDVALRCDPISGHVSLFWYQQALGQGPEFLTYFQNEAQLDKSGLPSDRFFAERPEGSVSTLKIQRTQQEDSAVYLCASSRPGQGLSNYGYTFGSGTRLTVV.

The V gene is TRBV12-3 or TRBV12-4, the J gene TRBJ2-7; no clear D gene. CDR3 length equals 12 residues. V was clipped by 4 bases and J by 7 bases, with 11 bases between them. The CDR3 DNA reads as TGTGCCAGCAGTTCCAACTTTGGGGAGCAGTACTTC. Translating it yields CASSSNFGEQYF.

The chain combines TRBV15 with TRBJ2-5, with D maybe TRBD1 (6 bases). In germline, CDR1 is LNHNV, CDR2 YYDKDF (reference sequence). CDR3 length: 15 amino acids. Trimming removed 4 bases at V and 4 bases at J, with 16 bases between. The CDR3 is CATSNRGPGAETQYF. CDR3 DNA: TGTGCCACCAGCAATCGGGGACCAGGGGCAGAGACCCAGTACTTC.

In nucleotides, the CDR3 is TGTGCCAGCAGCCAAGACAGAACTGGGGGTGGCACTGAAGCTTTCTTT. Protein: CASSQDRTGGGTEAFF. V gene TRBV4-2 combines with J gene TRBJ1-1; TRBD1 might be the D (5 bases). This CDR3 comprises 16 residues. Germline CDR1 and CDR2: LGHNA and YNFKEQ. The V end was cut by 0 bases, the J end by 4 bases, with 15 bases between.

The J gene is TRBJ2-5, the V gene TRBV13, with D possibly matching TRBD2 (6 bases). CDR3 length: 13 residues. Trimming stripped 2 bases from V and 5 bases from J, with 9 bases between. CDR1 is PRHDT and CDR2 is FYEKMQ in the germline V gene (reference sequence). CDR3 loop: CASSLWRGETQYF. CDR3 sequence (DNA): TGTGCCAGCAGCTTATGGCGGGGCGAGACCCAGTACTTC.

The chain combines TRBV15 with TRBJ2-7, with D possibly matching TRBD1 (5 bases). Germline values: CDR1 LNHNV, CDR2 YYDKDF (reference sequence). CDR3 length: 16 amino acids. V was cut by 0 bases and J by 3 bases, with 15 bases left in between. The CDR3 nucleotides read TGTGCCACCAGCAGAGATCTGACAAGGGGAAACTACGAGCAGTACTTC. Amino acids: CATSRDLTRGNYEQYF.

The V and J genes are TRBV19 and TRBJ1-1; no clear D gene. Germline CDR1 LNHDA, CDR2 SQIVND (reference sequence). The CDR3 is 12 residues long. Trimming took 4 bases from V and 3 from J, leaving 6 bases between them. The CDR3 here is CASSTVDTEAFF. CDR3 nucleotides: TGTGCCAGTAGTACGGTGGACACTGAAGCTTTCTTT.

The V call is TRBV20-1, the J call TRBJ1-1, with a tentative D call TRBD1 (5 bases). V gave up 6 bases and J gave up 11 bases, with 25 bases separating them. The germline V gene has CDR1 DFQATT and CDR2 SNEGSKA (reference sequence). This CDR3 is 14 amino acids long. The CDR3, as DNA: TGCAGTGCCGACGATGTTGGCGGGGGGAACCGGGCTTTCTTT. Amino acids: CSADDVGGGNRAFF.

The chain employs TRBV20-1 and TRBJ1-2; no definite D call. This CDR3 has 15 amino acids. Trimming left V 0 bases short and J 6 bases short, with 17 bases between. Germline-derived CDR1 and CDR2 are DFQATT and SNEGSKA (reference sequence). Here the CDR3 reads CSARDYRSLDHGYTF. The DNA for the CDR3 is TGCAGTGCTAGAGATTATCGGTCACTCGACCATGGCTACACCTTC.

The rearrangement joins TRBV6-5 to TRBJ2-2; D perhaps matches TRBD1 (6 bases). The V and J ends lost 10 bases and 6 bases respectively, with 9 bases between them. The CDR3 consists of 11 residues. Germline lookup yields CDR1 MNHEY and CDR2 SVGAGI. CDR3 coding DNA: TGTGCCACCCACAGGGCCGGGGAGCTGTTTTTT. It encodes CATHRAGELFF.